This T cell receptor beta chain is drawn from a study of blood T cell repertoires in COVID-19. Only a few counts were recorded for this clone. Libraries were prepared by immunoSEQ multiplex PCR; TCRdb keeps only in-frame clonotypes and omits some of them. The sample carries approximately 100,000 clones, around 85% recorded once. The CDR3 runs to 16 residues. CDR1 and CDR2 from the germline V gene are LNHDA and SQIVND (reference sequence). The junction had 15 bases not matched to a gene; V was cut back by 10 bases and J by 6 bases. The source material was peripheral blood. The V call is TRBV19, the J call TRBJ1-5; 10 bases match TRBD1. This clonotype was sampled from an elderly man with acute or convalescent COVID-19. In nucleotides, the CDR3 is TGTGCCACCCGACAGGGGGCCACCTTGAGGGGTCAGCCCCAGCATTTT. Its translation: CATRQGATLRGQPQHF.